The next 13 T cell receptor beta chains were all read from a single sample in a study of cytomegalovirus exposure and HLA in healthy donors. 13 Jbeta primers and 60 Vbeta primers were used for the PCR. Libraries were prepared by immunoSEQ multiplex PCR; TCRdb keeps only in-frame clonotypes and omits some of them. The sample lists around 160,000 clones; approximately 88% were seen once. Sample: PBMCs. These receptors originate from a woman aged 18-29 years in good health and CMV-seronegative.

V and J are TRBV29-1 and TRBJ2-1; D perhaps matches TRBD2 (6 bases). The germline gives CDR1 SQVTM, CDR2 ANQGSEA. The V end was cut by 5 bases, the J end by 2 bases, with 10 bases between. This CDR3 is 13 amino acids long. The chain's CDR3 is CSVTGGTYNEQFF. DNA of the CDR3: TGCAGCGTTACCGGGGGAACCTACAATGAGCAGTTCTTC.

V gene TRBV10-1 combines with J gene TRBJ2-1, with 10 bases identical to TRBD2. The J segment lost 9 bases and the V segment lost 7 bases, leaving 12 bases of the junction unmatched. CDR1 and CDR2 from the germline V gene are WNHNN and SYGVQD (reference sequence). This CDR3 comprises 15 residues. The CDR3 DNA follows: TGCGCCAGCAAAGAAAGCGGGGGGGCCTTGGGTGAGCAGTTCTTC. Protein product: CASKESGGALGEQFF.

Here the CDR3 DNA reads TGCGCCAGCAGCCAAGGGCAGGGCCTGACGTCTAACACTGAAGCTTTCTTT. Translated: CASSQGQGLTSNTEAFF. The chain combines TRBV4-1 with TRBJ1-1; the D gene is possibly TRBD1 (5 bases). The CDR3 has 17 residues. Per germline, CDR1 MGHRA and CDR2 YSYEKL. V lost 1 base and J 2 bases, leaving 17 bases between the germline ends.

The chain links TRBV29-1 to TRBJ1-2; TRBD1 agrees at 9 bases. Unmatched junction bases numbered 3, after V lost 6 bases and J lost 1 base. This CDR3 region has 13 residues. Looked up from germline, CDR1 is SQVTM and CDR2 is ANQGSEA. The CDR3 nucleotides are TGCAGCGTGATGGACAGGGGTAACTATGGCTACACCTTC. It codes for CSVMDRGNYGYTF. The entire variable domain, with the rest obtained from reference TRBV29-1 and TRBJ1-2, is as follows: SAVISQKPSRDICQRGTSLTIQCQVDSQVTMMFWYRQQPGQSLTLIATANQGSEATYESGFVIDKFPISRPNLTFSTLTVSNMSPEDSSIYLCSVMDRGNYGYTFGSGTRLTVV.

This clone was seen a single time. The genes are TRBV4-1 and TRBJ2-5; 11 nucleotides agree with TRBD2. The CDR3 consists of 16 residues. Germline trimming cut 4 bases from V and 0 bases from J; bases unmatched to any gene: 4. Germline CDR1 reads MGHRA; CDR2 reads YSYEKL. CDR3 in amino acids: CASSPGLAAYQETQYF. The CDR3 DNA sequence: TGCGCCAGCAGCCCGGGACTAGCGGCGTACCAAGAGACCCAGTACTTC.

This clone was seen a single time. The chain combines TRBV28 with TRBJ1-2; maybe TRBD1 (5 bases). With 5 bases removed from V and 3 bases from J, the gap between germline ends came to 22 bases. There are 17 residues in the CDR3. Germline values: CDR1 MDHEN, CDR2 SYDVKM. CDR3 amino acids: CASSHHSQGGADYGYTF. Here the CDR3 DNA reads TGTGCCAGCAGTCACCACTCCCAGGGTGGGGCGGACTATGGCTACACCTTC.

This clone was found a few times. The chain combines TRBV2 with TRBJ2-1, with unresolved D. The CDR3 is 12 amino acids. Germline lookup yields CDR1 SNHLY and CDR2 FYNNEI. Trimming left V 8 bases short and J 4 bases short, with 9 bases between. As DNA, the CDR3 is TGTGCCAGCGCTGCGGCTTACAATGAGCAGTTCTTC. It translates to CASAAAYNEQFF.

The V call is TRBV30, the J call TRBJ1-2, with D possibly TRBD1 on 5 matching bases. Trimming took off 0 bases at V and 7 bases at J, with 12 bases between the two ends. Germline V gene sequence: CDR1 GTSNPN, CDR2 SVGIG (reference sequence). The CDR3 consists of 13 residues. Here the CDR3 reads CAWSVGPGSGYTF. The CDR3, as DNA: TGTGCCTGGAGTGTAGGGCCAGGGTCTGGCTACACCTTC.

This chain joins TRBV15 and TRBJ2-7; D may be TRBD1 (5 bases). The germline V gene has CDR1 LNHNV and CDR2 YYDKDF (reference sequence). The CDR3 runs to 14 residues. Trimming stripped 0 bases from V and 5 bases from J, with 11 bases between. CDR3 amino acids: CATSRDQGINEQYF. The CDR3 region has the DNA TGTGCCACCAGCAGAGATCAGGGTATTAACGAGCAGTACTTC. Complete variable domain (other parts from reference TRBV15 and TRBJ2-7): DAMVIQNPRYQVTQFGKPVTLSCSQTLNHNVMYWYQQKSSQAPKLLFHYYDKDFNNEADTPDNFQSRRPNTSFCFLDIRSPGLGDTAMYLCATSRDQGINEQYFGPGTRLTVT.

This chain links TRBV10-1 with TRBJ1-5; D uncertain. Germline loops: CDR1 WNHNN, CDR2 SYGVQD (reference sequence). The germline V and J ends were trimmed by 10 bases and 3 bases, with 10 bases remaining between them. This CDR3 contains 12 residues. CDR3 nucleotides: TGCGCCACCCCTGGGCCCAATCAGCCCCAGCATTTT. This translates into CATPGPNQPQHF.

The V and J genes are TRBV11-3 and TRBJ2-7, with 8 bases that match TRBD2. This CDR3 has 13 amino acids. Germline values: CDR1 SGHNT, CDR2 YENEEA. With 5 bases clipped from V and 6 bases from J, the junction kept 6 bases outside the gene matches. CDR3 protein: CASSTGTSSEQYF. CDR3 coding DNA: TGTGCCAGCAGCACCGGGACTAGTTCCGAGCAGTACTTC.

This clone was found once. This chain joins TRBV5-4 and TRBJ2-5, with D hard to call. The J call may be mistaken, given a closer DNA end match to TRBJ2-7. The CDR3 is 12 amino acids. CDR1 and CDR2 (germline): SGHNT, YYREEE (reference sequence). CDR3: CASSLAGREQYF. The DNA of the CDR3 is TGTGCCAGCAGCTTGGCAGGCCGCGAGCAGTACTTC.

The CDR3: CASSQTSGGSGQYF. The CDR3 nucleotides are TGTGCCAGCAGCCAGACTAGCGGGGGATCGGGGCAGTACTTC. The rearrangement joins TRBV5-4 to TRBJ2-7, with 12 bases matching TRBD2. Germline CDR1 reads SGHNT; CDR2 reads YYREEE (reference sequence). V was clipped by 4 bases and J by 9 bases; unmatched bases: 8. The CDR3 spans 14 residues.